Sequencing of this T cell receptor (beta chain) was carried out in a study of T cell responses to AZD1222 COVID-19 vaccine. Only a few counts were recorded for this clone. TCRdb's table, derived via immunoSEQ multiplex PCR, lists solely in-frame clones and lacks some. This table has about 120,000 clones, over 75% appearing once. With V trimmed by 5 bases and J by 1 base, 4 bases remained unmatched. The CDR3 has 15 amino acids. CDR1 is LGHNA, CDR2 YSLEER, per germline. The origin of this receptor is an adult in good health. The specimen was peripheral blood, collected on day 0 of AZD1222 vaccination. V is TRBV4-3 and J is TRBJ2-7; TRBD2 matches 11 bases. CDR3: CASSIGTSGSYEQYF. The CDR3 DNA reads TGCGCCAGCAGCATAGGGACTAGCGGTTCCTACGAGCAGTACTTC.